Detailed here is one TCR beta chain. The antigen is undetermined. The sample is drawn from a study of T-cell memory formation after mild COVID-19. Study-wide points: Clones contracting across day 15 to 85 had a balanced CD4/CD8 profile; later expanding clones leaned CD4+. What remained unconfirmed was the SARS-CoV-2 specificity of second-wave clones peaking on day 37.

Looked up from germline, CDR1 is SGHVS and CDR2 is FNYEAQ. Trimming cost V 2 bases and J 7 bases; bases outside gene matches: 5. This CDR3 is built from 16 residues. Sample barcodes and UMIs were carried by the TCR alpha and TCR beta cDNA libraries that 5'RACE generated with constant-segment primers. TCRdb passed the 5' RACE reads through MiXCR, listing each CDR3 protein once. The sample holds 350,000 to 550,000 distinct CDR3 sequences, about 20% seen once. This TCR was recovered from a man between 18 and 29 years old who had mild COVID-19 (a few samples of this study predate the infection). Cell type and time point are not known. V gene TRBV7-6 combines with J gene TRBJ2-1, with TRBD2 identical over 13 bases. Sample: PBMCs or a T cell subset sorted from them (not recorded which). Here the CDR3 DNA reads TGTGCCAGCAGCTTAATGGGGACTAGCGGGGCGAATGAGCAGTTCTTC. Amino acid sequence: CASSLMGTSGANEQFF.